The clone carrying this T cell receptor beta chain came up once. CDR3 length: 14 amino acids. Per germline, CDR1 SGHRS and CDR2 YFSETQ. Trimming removed 9 bases from V and 1 base from J; junction bases left unmatched: 3. The entry originates in a study of technical replicates of blood from a handful of donors. Libraries were prepared by immunoSEQ multiplex PCR; TCRdb keeps only in-frame clonotypes and omits some of them. The sample has roughly 56,000 clones, 90% to 95% seen once. Sequenced material: PBMCs. The rearrangement uses TRBV5-1 and TRBJ2-2; the match to TRBD2 covers 10 bases. The origin of this receptor is a human donor in good health. Some clones in this sample may be carry-over from other donors' samples. The CDR3 protein is CATGTSENTGELFF. DNA of the CDR3: TGCGCCACCGGGACTAGCGAGAACACCGGGGAGCTGTTTTTT.